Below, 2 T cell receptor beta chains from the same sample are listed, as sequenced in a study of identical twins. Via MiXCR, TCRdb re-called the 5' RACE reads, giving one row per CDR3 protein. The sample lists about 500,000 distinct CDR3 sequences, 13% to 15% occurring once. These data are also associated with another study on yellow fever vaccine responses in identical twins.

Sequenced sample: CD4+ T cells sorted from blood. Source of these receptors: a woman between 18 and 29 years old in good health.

This chain's CDR3 is CASSRLAGGRGGTGELFF. CDR3 sequence (DNA): TGTGCCAGCAGTCGACTAGCGGGAGGGCGAGGGGGCACCGGGGAGCTGTTTTTT. The chain links TRBV27 to TRBJ2-2, with 14 bases fitting TRBD2. The V gene end was trimmed by 5 bases and the J gene end by 4 bases; junction bases not matched to a gene: 9. The CDR3 contains 18 residues. Germline-derived CDR1 and CDR2 are MNHEY and SMNVEV (reference sequence).

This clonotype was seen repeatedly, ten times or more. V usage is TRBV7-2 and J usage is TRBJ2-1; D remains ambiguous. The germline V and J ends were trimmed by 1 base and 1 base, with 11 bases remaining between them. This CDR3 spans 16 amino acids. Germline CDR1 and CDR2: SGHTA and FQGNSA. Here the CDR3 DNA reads TGTGCCAGCAGCTTAGGTAACTTGAGGTCCTACAATGAGCAGTTCTTC. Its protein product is CASSLGNLRSYNEQFF.